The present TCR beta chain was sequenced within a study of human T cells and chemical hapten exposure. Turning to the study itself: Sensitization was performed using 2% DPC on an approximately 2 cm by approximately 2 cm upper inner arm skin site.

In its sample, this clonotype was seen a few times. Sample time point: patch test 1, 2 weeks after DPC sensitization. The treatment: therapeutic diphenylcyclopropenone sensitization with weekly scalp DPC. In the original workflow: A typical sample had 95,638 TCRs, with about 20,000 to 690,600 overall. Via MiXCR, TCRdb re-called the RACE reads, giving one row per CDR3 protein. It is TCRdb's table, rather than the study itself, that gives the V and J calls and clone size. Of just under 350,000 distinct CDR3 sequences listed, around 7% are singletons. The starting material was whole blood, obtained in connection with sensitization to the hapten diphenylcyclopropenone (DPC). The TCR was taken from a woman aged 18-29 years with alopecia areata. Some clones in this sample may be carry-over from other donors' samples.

The CDR3 here is CASSQDRGSQETQYF. The CDR3 DNA is TGCGCCAGCAGCCAAGATCGCGGGTCCCAAGAGACCCAGTACTTC. The V gene is TRBV4-3, the J gene TRBJ2-5; a possible D gene is TRBD2 (5 bases). The CDR3 loop spans 15 amino acids. Germline CDR1 reads LGHNA; CDR2 reads YSLEER. Deletions cut 0 bases from V and 1 base from J, with 9 bases between.